This T cell receptor (beta chain) originates from a study of identical twins. General study points: Invariant MAIT and iNKT cells may have partly biased zero-insertion analyses. Fewer insertions characterized abundant cord blood beta clonotypes, whereas memory repertoires showed none. In beta out-of-frame sequences, the excess sharing between twins was weaker.

In this sample, this clonotype turned up a few times. As yet, its antigen is unknown. This CDR3 comprises 13 residues. Germline CDR1 and CDR2: DFQATT and SNEGSKA (reference sequence). Trimming stripped 5 bases from V and 8 bases from J, with 18 bases between. The authors used template switching to add a universal primer site and gave cDNA unique molecular identifiers. MiXCR, applied by TCRdb to the 5' RACE reads, yields one record per CDR3 protein. The sample shows about 210,000 distinct CDR3 sequences, over 8% of them seen only once. The sequence came from a woman aged 18-35 years in good health. The sample was memory (CD45RO+) T cells sorted from blood. The chain employs TRBV20-1 and TRBJ1-2; D remains ambiguous. The CDR3 loop is CSAPTTSPTGYTF. Written as DNA, the CDR3 is TGCAGTGCTCCGACGACAAGCCCTACGGGCTACACCTTC.